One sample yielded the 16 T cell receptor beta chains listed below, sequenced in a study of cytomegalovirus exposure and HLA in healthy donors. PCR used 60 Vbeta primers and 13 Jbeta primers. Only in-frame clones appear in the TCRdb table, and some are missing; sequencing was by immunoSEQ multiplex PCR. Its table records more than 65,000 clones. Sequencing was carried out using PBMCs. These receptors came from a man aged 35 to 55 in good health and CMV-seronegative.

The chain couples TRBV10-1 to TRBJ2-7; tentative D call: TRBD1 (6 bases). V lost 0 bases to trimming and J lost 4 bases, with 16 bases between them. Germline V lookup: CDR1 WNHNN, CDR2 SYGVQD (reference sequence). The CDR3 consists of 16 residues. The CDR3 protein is CASSESSAGEKYEQYF. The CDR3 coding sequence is TGCGCCAGCAGTGAGTCGTCGGCAGGGGAGAAGTACGAGCAGTACTTC.

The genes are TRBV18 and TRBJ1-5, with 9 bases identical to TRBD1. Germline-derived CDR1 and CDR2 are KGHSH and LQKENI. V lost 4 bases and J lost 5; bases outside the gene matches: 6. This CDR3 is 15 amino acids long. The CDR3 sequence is CASSRTTGGDQPQHF. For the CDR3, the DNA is TGTGCCAGCTCACGTACGACAGGGGGAGATCAGCCCCAGCATTTT.

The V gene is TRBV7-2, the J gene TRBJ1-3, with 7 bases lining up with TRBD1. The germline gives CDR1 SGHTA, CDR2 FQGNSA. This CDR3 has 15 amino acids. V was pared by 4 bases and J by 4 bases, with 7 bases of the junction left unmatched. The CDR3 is CASSSRQGTGNTIYF. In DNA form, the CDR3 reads TGTGCCAGCAGCTCGAGACAGGGAACCGGAAACACCATATATTTT.

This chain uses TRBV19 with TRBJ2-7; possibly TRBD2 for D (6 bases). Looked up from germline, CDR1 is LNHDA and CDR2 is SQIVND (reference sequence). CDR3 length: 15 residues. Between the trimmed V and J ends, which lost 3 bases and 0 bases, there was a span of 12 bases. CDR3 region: CASSIGTGHSYEQYF. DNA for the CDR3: TGTGCCAGTAGTATCGGGACTGGGCACTCCTACGAGCAGTACTTC.

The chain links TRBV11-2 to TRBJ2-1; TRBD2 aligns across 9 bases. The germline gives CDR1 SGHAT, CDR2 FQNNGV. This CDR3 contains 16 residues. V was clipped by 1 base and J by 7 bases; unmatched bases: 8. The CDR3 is CASSLAWAGGLNEQFF. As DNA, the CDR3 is TGTGCCAGCAGCTTAGCGTGGGCGGGGGGGCTGAATGAGCAGTTCTTC.

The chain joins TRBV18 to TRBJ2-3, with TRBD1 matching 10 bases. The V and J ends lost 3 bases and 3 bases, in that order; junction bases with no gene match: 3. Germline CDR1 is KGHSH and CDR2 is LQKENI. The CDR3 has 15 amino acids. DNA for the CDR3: TGTGCCAGCTCACCGGGACAGGGGTTAACAGATACGCAGTATTTT. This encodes CASSPGQGLTDTQYF.

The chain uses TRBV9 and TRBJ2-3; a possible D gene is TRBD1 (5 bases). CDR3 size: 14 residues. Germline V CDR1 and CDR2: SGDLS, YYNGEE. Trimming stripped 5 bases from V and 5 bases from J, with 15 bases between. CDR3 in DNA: TGTGCCAGCAGTAAGGGGCAGCGAGGAGATACGCAGTATTTT. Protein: CASSKGQRGDTQYF.

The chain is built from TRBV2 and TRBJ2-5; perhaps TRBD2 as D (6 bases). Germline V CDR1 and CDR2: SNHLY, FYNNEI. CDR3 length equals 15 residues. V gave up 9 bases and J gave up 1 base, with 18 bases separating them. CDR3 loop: CASRMRGRFQETQYF. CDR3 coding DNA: TGTGCCAGTCGTATGCGGGGAAGATTCCAAGAGACCCAGTACTTC. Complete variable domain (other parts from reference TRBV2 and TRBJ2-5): EPEVTQTPSHQVTQMGQEVILRCVPISNHLYFYWYRQILGQKVEFLVSFYNNEISEKSEIFDDQFSVERPDGSNFTLKIRSTKLEDSAMYFCASRMRGRFQETQYFGPGTRLLVL.

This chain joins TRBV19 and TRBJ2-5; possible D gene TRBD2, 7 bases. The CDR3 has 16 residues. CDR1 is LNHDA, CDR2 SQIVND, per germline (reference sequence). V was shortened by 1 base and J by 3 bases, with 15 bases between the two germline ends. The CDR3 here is CASSIVPWEGEETQYF. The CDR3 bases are TGTGCCAGTAGTATAGTACCCTGGGAGGGGGAAGAGACCCAGTACTTC.

As DNA, the CDR3 is TGCGCCAGCAGCCAAGACGGGACAGGGGGCGGTGGGGCCAACGTCCTGACTTTC. It specifies CASSQDGTGGGGANVLTF. The rearrangement links TRBV4-1 to TRBJ2-6, with 12 nucleotides matching TRBD1. Germline V gene sequence: CDR1 MGHRA, CDR2 YSYEKL. This CDR3 has 18 amino acids. J was trimmed by 3 bases and V by 0 bases; bases with no gene match: 3.

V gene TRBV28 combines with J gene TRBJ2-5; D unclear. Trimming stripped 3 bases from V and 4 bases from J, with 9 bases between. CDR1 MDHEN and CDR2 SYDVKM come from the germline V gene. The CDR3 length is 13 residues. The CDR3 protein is CASSFPGLETQYF. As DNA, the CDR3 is TGTGCCAGCAGTTTTCCGGGTTTAGAGACCCAGTACTTC.

The CDR3 DNA reads as TGTGCCAGCAGCTTGGCCGGGGAAGGAAAACTGTTTTTT. Protein: CASSLAGEGKLFF. The chain uses TRBV5-4 and TRBJ1-4; D gene ambiguous. This CDR3 spans 13 amino acids. CDR1 is SGHNT, CDR2 YYREEE, per germline (reference sequence). V lost 0 bases and J lost 10, with 10 bases in between. Drawing the rest from reference TRBV5-4 and TRBJ1-4, the complete variable domain is ETGVTQSPTHLIKTRGQQVTLRCSSQSGHNTVSWYQQALGQGPQFIFQYYREEENGRGNFPPRFSGLQFPNYSSELNVNALELDDSALYLCASSLAGEGKLFFGSGTQLSVL.

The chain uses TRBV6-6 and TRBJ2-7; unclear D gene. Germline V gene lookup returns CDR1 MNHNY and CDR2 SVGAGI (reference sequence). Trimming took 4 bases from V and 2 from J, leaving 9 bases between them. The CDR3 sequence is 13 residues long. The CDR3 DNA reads TGTGCCAGCAGTTCAGGTACCCCCTACGAGCAGTACTTC. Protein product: CASSSGTPYEQYF.

The CDR3, as DNA: TGTGCCAGCAGCTTAGCGCTCATAACTAGCGGGGGGTTCAATGAGCAGTTCTTC. Its translation is CASSLALITSGGFNEQFF. J is TRBJ2-1 and V is TRBV7-8, with 12 bases aligning to TRBD2. The CDR3 spans 18 residues. Germline V CDR1 and CDR2: SGHVS, FQNEAQ. J was trimmed by 6 bases and V by 0 bases; bases with no gene match: 9.

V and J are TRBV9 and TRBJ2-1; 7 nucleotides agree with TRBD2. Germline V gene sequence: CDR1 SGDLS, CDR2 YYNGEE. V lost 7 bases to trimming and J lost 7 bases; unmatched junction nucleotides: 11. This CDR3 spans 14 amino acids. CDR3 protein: CASPERGGFNEQFF. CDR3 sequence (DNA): TGTGCCAGCCCGGAGCGGGGAGGGTTTAATGAGCAGTTCTTC.

CDR3 nucleotides: TGTGCCAGTAGTTATTGGACAGGGGTGACCGGGGAGCTGTTTTTT. This gives the protein CASSYWTGVTGELFF. The J gene is TRBJ2-2, the V gene TRBV19, with TRBD1 identical over 9 bases. This CDR3 comprises 15 residues. Trimming removed 5 bases from V and 5 bases from J; junction bases left unmatched: 6. Germline assignment: CDR1 LNHDA and CDR2 SQIVND (reference sequence). Supplemented by reference TRBV19 and TRBJ2-2, the full variable domain reads DGGITQSPKYLFRKEGQNVTLSCEQNLNHDAMYWYRQDPGQGLRLIYYSQIVNDFQKGDIAEGYSVSREKKESFPLTVTSAQKNPTAFYLCASSYWTGVTGELFFGEGSRLTVL.